This TCR beta chain was obtained from a study of blood T cell repertoires in COVID-19. The length of the CDR3 is 15 residues. CDR1 and CDR2 from the germline V gene are MDHEN and SYDVKM. V trimming: 5 bases; J trimming: 7 bases; junction bases outside the gene matches: 13. TCRdb's copy holds only in-frame clones and misses some; the assay was immunoSEQ multiplex PCR. This sample has 250,000 to 300,000 clones, with approximately 87% found just once. The material sequenced was peripheral blood. This TCR came from a man between 60 and 75 years old who had recovered from COVID-19. The chain links TRBV28 to TRBJ1-1; 7 bases align to TRBD1. The CDR3 DNA reads as TGTGCCAGCAGTCCCCGGACAGGTTCTCGGCTTGAAGCTTTCTTT. This translates into CASSPRTGSRLEAFF.